This T cell receptor beta chain was obtained from a study of blood T cell repertoires in COVID-19. Across the whole study: The samples span acute and convalescent COVID-19 from the United States, Italy and Spain. PBMCs, B-cell-depleted T cells, or T cells were the source of the cDNA or gDNA that made up the material.

Looked up from germline, CDR1 is SGHVS and CDR2 is FQNEAQ. The J segment lost 1 base and the V segment lost 4 bases, leaving 4 bases of the junction unmatched. This CDR3 has 15 residues. As handled by the study authors: Nucleated cell counts were estimated from reference gene primer amplification. Clones were read by immunoSEQ multiplex PCR, and TCRdb kept only the in-frame ones, dropping some. V and J calls and clone size are copied from that table; D and trimming were computed from the DNA. The repertoire includes about 500,000 clones, 85% to 90% of them detected once, and roughly 7.3% sits in the top ten. The Seattle patients joined while their infection was active and were tracked longitudinally afterward.

The TCR originated in a woman aged 50 to 60 with COVID-19, enrolled during active disease. Sequencing input: peripheral blood. J is TRBJ1-1 and V is TRBV7-8, with 9 nucleotides matching TRBD1. CDR3 nucleotides: TGTGCCAGCAGCTCATACAGGGGGCCGAACACTGAAGCTTTCTTT. Encoded protein: CASSSYRGPNTEAFF.